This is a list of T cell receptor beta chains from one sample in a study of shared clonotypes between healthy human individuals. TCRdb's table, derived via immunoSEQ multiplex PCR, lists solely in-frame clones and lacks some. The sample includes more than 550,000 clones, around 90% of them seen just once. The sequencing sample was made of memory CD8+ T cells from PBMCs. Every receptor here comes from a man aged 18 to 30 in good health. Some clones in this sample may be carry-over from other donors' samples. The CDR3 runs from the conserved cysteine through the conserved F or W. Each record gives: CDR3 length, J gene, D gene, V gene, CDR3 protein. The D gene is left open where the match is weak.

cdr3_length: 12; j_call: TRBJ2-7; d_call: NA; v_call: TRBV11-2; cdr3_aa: CASSPRGYEQYF
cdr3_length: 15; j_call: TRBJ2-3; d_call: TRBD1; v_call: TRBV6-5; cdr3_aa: CASSPTGTETDTQYF
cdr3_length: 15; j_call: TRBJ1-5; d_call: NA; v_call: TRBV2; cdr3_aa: CASSERAVSNQPQHF
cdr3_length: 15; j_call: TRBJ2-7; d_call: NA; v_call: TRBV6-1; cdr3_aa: CASSEGQTNSYEQYF
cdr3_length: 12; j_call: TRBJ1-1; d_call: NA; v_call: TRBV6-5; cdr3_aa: CASSYSGARAFF
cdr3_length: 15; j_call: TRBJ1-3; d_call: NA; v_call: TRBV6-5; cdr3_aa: CASREGRSSGNTIYF
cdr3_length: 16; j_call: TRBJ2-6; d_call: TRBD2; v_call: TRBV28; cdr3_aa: CASSLPSGVGANVLTF
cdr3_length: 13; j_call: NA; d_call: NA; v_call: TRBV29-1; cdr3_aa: CSVEGGRQYEQYF
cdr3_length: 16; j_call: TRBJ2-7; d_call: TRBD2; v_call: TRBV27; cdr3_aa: CASSVTRLAGSYEQYF
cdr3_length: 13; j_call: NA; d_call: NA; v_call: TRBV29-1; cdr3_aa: CSVVVGIDYEQYF
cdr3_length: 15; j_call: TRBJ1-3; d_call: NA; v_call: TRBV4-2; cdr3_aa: CASSQVTDILDTIYF
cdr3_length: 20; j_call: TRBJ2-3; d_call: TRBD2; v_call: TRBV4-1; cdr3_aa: CASSQYPGLAGEASTDTQYF
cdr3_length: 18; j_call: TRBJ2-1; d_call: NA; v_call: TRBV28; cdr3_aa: CASSLGTGLLGSYNEQFF
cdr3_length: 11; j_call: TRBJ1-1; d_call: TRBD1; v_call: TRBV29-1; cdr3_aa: CSAPTGGMAFF
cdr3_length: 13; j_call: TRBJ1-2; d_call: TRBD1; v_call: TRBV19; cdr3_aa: CASSIGQDYGYTF
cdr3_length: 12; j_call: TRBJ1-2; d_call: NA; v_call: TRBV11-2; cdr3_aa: CASAGPTGGYTF
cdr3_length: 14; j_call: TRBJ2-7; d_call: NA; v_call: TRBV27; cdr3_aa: CASSSGQEGYEQYF
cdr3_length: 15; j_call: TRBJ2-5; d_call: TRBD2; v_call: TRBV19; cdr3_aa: CASSSRLARQETQYF
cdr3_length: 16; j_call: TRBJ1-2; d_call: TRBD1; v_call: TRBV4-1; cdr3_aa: CASSQSGQLPWGGYTF
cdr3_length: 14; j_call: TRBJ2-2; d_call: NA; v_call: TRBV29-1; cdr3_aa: CSVVSGLPTGELFF
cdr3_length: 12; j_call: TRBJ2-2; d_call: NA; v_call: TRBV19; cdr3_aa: CASRALAGELFF
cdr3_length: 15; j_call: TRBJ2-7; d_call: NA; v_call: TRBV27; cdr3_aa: CASSYRGGFTYEQYF
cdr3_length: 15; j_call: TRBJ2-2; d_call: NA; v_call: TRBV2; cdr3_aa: CASSEAVEGAGELFF
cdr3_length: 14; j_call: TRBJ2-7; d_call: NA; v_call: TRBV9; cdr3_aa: CASSEGSQLYEQYF
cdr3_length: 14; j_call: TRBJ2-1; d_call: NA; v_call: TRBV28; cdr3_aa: CASSSPGLYNEQFF
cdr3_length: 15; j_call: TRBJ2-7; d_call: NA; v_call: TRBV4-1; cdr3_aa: CASRPIAESSYEQYF
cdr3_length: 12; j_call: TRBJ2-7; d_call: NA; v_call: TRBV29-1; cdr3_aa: CSVSGTHYEQYF
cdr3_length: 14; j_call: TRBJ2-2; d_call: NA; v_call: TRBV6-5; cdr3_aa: CASSYAQDTGELFF